Listed below are T cell receptor beta chains from one sample, sequenced in a study of regulatory T cells in long-lasting Graves disease. MiXCR, applied by TCRdb to the multiplex PCR reads, yields one record per CDR3 protein. The sample records about 460,000 distinct CDR3 sequences, approximately 22% being singletons. The specimen comprised peripheral blood mononuclear cells (PBMCs), sampled when the disease was refractory, from a patient treated with antithyroid drugs. These receptors were collected from a female donor with Graves disease. Each CDR3 is given with its conserved first and last residue. Fields, in order: D gene, V gene, clone size, J gene, CDR3 DNA, CDR3 protein. The D gene is left open where the match is weak. Size is omitted from some rows. Given values are once, few, many or a class for expanded clones.

D: TRBD1; V: TRBV29-1; size: -; J: TRBJ2-1; DNA: TGCAGCGTTGAGACAGGGGAATACAATGAGCAGTTCTTC; CDR3: CSVETGEYNEQFF
D: TRBD2; V: TRBV19; size: few; J: TRBJ2-3; DNA: TGTGCCAGTAGTACAGGTGGACTAGCGGGAGAAGATACGCAGTATTTT; CDR3: CASSTGGLAGEDTQYF
D: -; V: TRBV30; size: -; J: TRBJ2-3; DNA: TGTGCCTGGAGCACCGTTTTCGCGGTTATCACAGATACGCAGTATTTT; CDR3: CAWSTVFAVITDTQYF
D: -; V: TRBV2; size: many; J: TRBJ1-1; DNA: TGTGCCAGCAGCCCATCTGGCAGGAACACTGAAGCTTTCTTT; CDR3: CASSPSGRNTEAFF
D: -; V: TRBV20-1; size: -; J: TRBJ1-2; DNA: TGCAGTGCCCAGACAGATAACTATGGCTACACCTTC; CDR3: CSAQTDNYGYTF
D: -; V: TRBV7-2; size: few; J: TRBJ1-4; DNA: TGTGCCAGCAGCTTAGTAACGGGTCAGGGCGAGGAAAAACTGTTTTTT; CDR3: CASSLVTGQGEEKLFF
D: TRBD1; V: TRBV6-1; size: -; J: TRBJ2-7; DNA: TGTGCCAGCAACACCGCCGGGACAGCGAGCTACGAGCAGTACTTC; CDR3: CASNTAGTASYEQYF
D: -; V: TRBV7-6; size: -; J: TRBJ2-7; DNA: TGTGCCAGCAGCCCGAACAGATACGAGCAGTACTTC; CDR3: CASSPNRYEQYF
D: -; V: TRBV3-1; size: -; J: TRBJ2-5; DNA: TGTGCCAGCAGCCAATACAGGGAAGAGACCCAGTACTTC; CDR3: CASSQYREETQYF
D: -; V: TRBV15; size: -; J: TRBJ2-5; DNA: TGTGCCACCAGCAGAGATCTTACTAGAGGTCAAGAGACCCAGTACTTC; CDR3: CATSRDLTRGQETQYF
D: TRBD1; V: TRBV5-1; size: few; J: TRBJ1-5; DNA: TGCGCCAGCAGCTTGGATGGCAGGGGGCCGATTCAGCCCCAGCATTTT; CDR3: CASSLDGRGPIQPQHF
D: -; V: TRBV7-2; size: few; J: TRBJ2-3; DNA: TGTGCCAGCAGCTTTTTACCCCACGAGACAGATACGCAGTATTTT; CDR3: CASSFLPHETDTQYF
D: TRBD2; V: TRBV2; size: many; J: TRBJ2-2; DNA: TGTGCCACTCAGCGGGGGGGAGAGACCGGGGAGCTGTTTTTT; CDR3: CATQRGGETGELFF
D: TRBD1; V: TRBV9; size: -; J: TRBJ1-2; DNA: TGTGCCAGCAGCGGCTCGGACAGGGGCCCGGATAACTATGGCTACACCTTC; CDR3: CASSGSDRGPDNYGYTF
D: -; V: TRBV19; size: many; J: TRBJ1-2; DNA: TGTGCCAGTAGACCCCGGGACGGCTCCTATGGCTACACCTTC; CDR3: CASRPRDGSYGYTF
D: -; V: TRBV20-1; size: few; J: TRBJ2-7; DNA: TGCAGTGCTAGAGCTACAGGACCCTACGCCGAGCAGTACTTC; CDR3: CSARATGPYAEQYF
D: TRBD1; V: TRBV5-1; size: -; J: TRBJ2-7; DNA: TGCGCCAGCAGCTTGGCCGGGGACAGACACTACGAGCAGTACTTC; CDR3: CASSLAGDRHYEQYF
D: -; V: TRBV20-1; size: few; J: TRBJ2-1; DNA: TGCAGTGCCACTACGGGCCGCGTTCGCACCTACAATGAGCAGTTCTTC; CDR3: CSATTGRVRTYNEQFF
D: -; V: TRBV9; size: few; J: TRBJ2-7; DNA: TGTGCCAGCAGTCTGGGGGACGCCACCTACGAGCAGTACTTC; CDR3: CASSLGDATYEQYF
D: -; V: TRBV6-2/TRBV6-3; size: -; J: TRBJ1-5; DNA: TGTGCCAGCAGTTACGTTATGGGGTTTAGCAATCAGCCCCAGCATTTT; CDR3: CASSYVMGFSNQPQHF
D: -; V: TRBV24-1; size: many; J: TRBJ1-6; DNA: TGTGCCACCAGTATCAACACGAGCTCCTATAATTCACCCCTCCACTTT; CDR3: CATSINTSSYNSPLHF
D: -; V: TRBV12-3/TRBV12-4; size: -; J: TRBJ1-1; DNA: TGTGCCAGCCGAGGGATGGGAGGAACTGAAGCTTTCTTT; CDR3: CASRGMGGTEAFF
D: -; V: TRBV6-1; size: many; J: TRBJ2-7; DNA: TGTGCCAGTCGGCTCCGACCCTTTTGGCCCTACGAGCAGTACTTC; CDR3: CASRLRPFWPYEQYF
D: -; V: TRBV19; size: few; J: TRBJ1-4; DNA: TGTGCCAGTAGTCCTCAGGGACGGGCGAGTAATGAAAAACTGTTTTTT; CDR3: CASSPQGRASNEKLFF